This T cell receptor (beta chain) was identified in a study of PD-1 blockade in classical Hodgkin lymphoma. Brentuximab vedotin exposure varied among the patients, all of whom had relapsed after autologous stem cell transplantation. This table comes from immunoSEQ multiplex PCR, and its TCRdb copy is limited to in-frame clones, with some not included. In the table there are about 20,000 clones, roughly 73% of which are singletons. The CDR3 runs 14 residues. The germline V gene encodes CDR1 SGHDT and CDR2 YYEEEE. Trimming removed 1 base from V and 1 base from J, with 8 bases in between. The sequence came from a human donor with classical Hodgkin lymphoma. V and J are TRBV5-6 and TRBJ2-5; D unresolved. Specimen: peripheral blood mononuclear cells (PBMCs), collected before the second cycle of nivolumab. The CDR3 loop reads CASSLKGSQETQYF. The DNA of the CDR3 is TGTGCCAGCAGCTTGAAAGGCAGCCAAGAGACCCAGTACTTC.